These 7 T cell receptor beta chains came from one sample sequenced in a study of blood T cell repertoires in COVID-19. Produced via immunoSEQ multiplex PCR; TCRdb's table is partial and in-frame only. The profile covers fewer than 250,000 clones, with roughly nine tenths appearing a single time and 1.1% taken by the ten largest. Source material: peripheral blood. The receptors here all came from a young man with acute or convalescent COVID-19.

CDR3 sequence (DNA): TGTGCCAGTAACCTTTACCGGGACAGGGCGGCTGGAAACACCATATATTTT. Residues: CASNLYRDRAAGNTIYF. The V call is TRBV19, the J call TRBJ1-3; 9 nucleotides match TRBD1. The V segment lost 7 bases and the J segment 2 bases; nucleotides outside the gene matches: 12. The germline gives CDR1 LNHDA, CDR2 SQIVND (reference sequence). The CDR3 has 17 residues.

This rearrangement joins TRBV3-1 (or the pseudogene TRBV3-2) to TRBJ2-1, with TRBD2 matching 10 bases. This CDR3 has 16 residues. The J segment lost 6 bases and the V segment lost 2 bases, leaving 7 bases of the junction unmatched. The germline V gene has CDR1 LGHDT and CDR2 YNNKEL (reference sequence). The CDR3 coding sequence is TGTGCCAGCAGCCAATCGGGACTAGCGATTCCCAATGAGCAGTTCTTC. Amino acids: CASSQSGLAIPNEQFF.

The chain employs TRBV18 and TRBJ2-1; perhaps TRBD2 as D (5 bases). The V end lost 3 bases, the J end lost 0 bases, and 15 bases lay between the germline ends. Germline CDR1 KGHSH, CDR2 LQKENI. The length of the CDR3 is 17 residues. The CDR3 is CASSPRTSQSSYNEQFF. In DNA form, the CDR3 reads TGTGCCAGCTCACCGAGGACTTCCCAGAGCTCCTACAATGAGCAGTTCTTC. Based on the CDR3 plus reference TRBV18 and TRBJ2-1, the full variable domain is NAGVMQNPRHLVRRRGQEARLRCSPMKGHSHVYWYRQLPEEGLKFMVYLQKENIIDESGMPKERFSAEFPKEGPSILRIQQVVRGDSAAYFCASSPRTSQSSYNEQFFGPGTRLTVL.

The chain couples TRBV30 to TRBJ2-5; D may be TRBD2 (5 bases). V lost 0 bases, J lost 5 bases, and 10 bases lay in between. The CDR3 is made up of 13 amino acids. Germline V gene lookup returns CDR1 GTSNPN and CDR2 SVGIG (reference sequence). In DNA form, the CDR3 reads TGTGCCTGGAGTGTAGGACTTGTGGAGACCCAGTACTTC. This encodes CAWSVGLVETQYF.

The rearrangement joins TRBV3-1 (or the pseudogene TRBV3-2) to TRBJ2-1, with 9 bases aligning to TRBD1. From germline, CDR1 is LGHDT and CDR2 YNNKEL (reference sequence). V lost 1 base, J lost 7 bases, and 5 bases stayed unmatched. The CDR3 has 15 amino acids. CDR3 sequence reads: CASSQADRGGNEQFF. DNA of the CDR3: TGTGCCAGCAGCCAAGCGGACAGGGGAGGGAATGAGCAGTTCTTC.

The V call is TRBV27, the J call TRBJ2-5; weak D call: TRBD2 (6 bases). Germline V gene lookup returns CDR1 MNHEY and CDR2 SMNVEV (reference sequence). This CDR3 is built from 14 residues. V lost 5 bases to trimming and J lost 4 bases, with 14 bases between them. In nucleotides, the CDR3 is TGTGCCAGCAGTCAGACTAGAGTTAGAGAGACCCAGTACTTC. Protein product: CASSQTRVRETQYF.

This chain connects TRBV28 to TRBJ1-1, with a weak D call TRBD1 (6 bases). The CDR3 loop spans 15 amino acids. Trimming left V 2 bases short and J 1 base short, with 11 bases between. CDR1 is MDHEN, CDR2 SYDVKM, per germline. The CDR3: CASSLLNRANTEAFF. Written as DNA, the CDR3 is TGTGCCAGCAGTTTACTTAACAGGGCGAACACTGAAGCTTTCTTT.